The 15 T cell receptor beta chains below come from one sample, sequenced in a study. From the RT-PCR reads, TCRdb called clonotypes with MiXCR, one entry per CDR3 protein. The sample records fewer than 800,000 distinct CDR3 sequences, approximately 15% being singletons. Sequencing was carried out using memory CD4+ T cells from blood. These receptors came from a female donor in good health, serving as a healthy control.

This clonotype was seen more than once but under ten times. The chain couples TRBV20-1 to TRBJ2-3; 9 bases line up with TRBD2. Looked up from germline, CDR1 is DFQATT and CDR2 is SNEGSKA (reference sequence). Trimming removed 6 bases from V and 3 bases from J; junction bases left unmatched: 7. The CDR3 loop spans 14 amino acids. In nucleotides, the CDR3 is TGCAGTGCCGTACTAGCGGGTTCGACAGATACGCAGTATTTT. It codes for CSAVLAGSTDTQYF.

The rearrangement links TRBV3-1 to TRBJ1-1; D might be TRBD1 (5 bases). V was shortened by 0 bases and J by 4 bases, with 12 bases between the two germline ends. The CDR3 is 15 residues long. CDR1 is LGHDT and CDR2 is YNNKEL in the germline V gene (reference sequence). The chain's CDR3 is CASSQDKGRVTEAFF. CDR3 nucleotide sequence: TGTGCCAGCAGCCAAGATAAGGGGAGGGTCACTGAAGCTTTCTTT.

This clonotype was seen a handful of times. The chain recombines TRBV7-9 with TRBJ2-3; 7 bases agree with TRBD2. Per the germline V gene, CDR1 is SEHNR and CDR2 is FQNEAQ (reference sequence). The CDR3 contains 17 residues. After removal of 3 bases from V and 5 bases from J, the junction contained 14 bases not matched to a gene. CDR3 region: CASSFYGSGESGDTQYF. CDR3 coding DNA: TGTGCCAGCAGCTTCTACGGAAGCGGGGAGAGCGGAGATACGCAGTATTTT.

At least ten counts were recorded for this clonotype. The chain uses TRBV5-1 and TRBJ2-3, with 7 bases lining up with TRBD1. The CDR3 has 14 amino acids. J gave up 2 bases and V 1 base, and 1 base lay outside the gene matches. Germline CDR1 and CDR2: SGHRS and YFSETQ. CDR3 in DNA: TGCGCCAGCAGCTTGACAGGGGACACAGATACGCAGTATTTT. Translating it yields CASSLTGDTDTQYF.

This clonotype came up a few times. The chain couples TRBV28 to TRBJ1-3; tentative D call: TRBD1 (5 bases). V lost 6 bases, J lost 0 bases, and 15 bases lay in between. CDR1 is MDHEN and CDR2 is SYDVKM in the germline V gene. The length of the CDR3 is 16 residues. The CDR3 here is CASSRGFSSSGNTIYF. The CDR3 DNA is TGTGCCAGCAGCCGGGGGTTCTCCTCCTCTGGAAACACCATATATTTT. The full variable domain, with the rest looked up from reference TRBV28 and TRBJ1-3, is DVKVTQSSRYLVKRTGEKVFLECVQDMDHENMFWYRQDPGLGLRLIYFSYDVKMKEKGDIPEGYSVSREKKERFSLILESASTNQTSMYLCASSRGFSSSGNTIYFGEGSWLTVV.

This clonotype showed up just a few times. The rearrangement joins TRBV6-4 to TRBJ2-7, with 8 bases aligning to TRBD1. The CDR3 runs to 14 residues. Trimming removed 6 bases from V and 0 bases from J; junction bases left unmatched: 4. Per the germline V gene, CDR1 is MRHNA and CDR2 is SNTAGT. The CDR3, as DNA: TGTGCCAGCAGCCCGGACAGGGACTCCTACGAGCAGTACTTC. It yields the protein CASSPDRDSYEQYF.

There are a few counts of this clonotype. This sequence joins TRBV20-1 and TRBJ2-3; tentative D call: TRBD1 (6 bases). V lost 5 bases, J lost 1 base, and 16 bases lay in between. From germline, CDR1 is DFQATT and CDR2 SNEGSKA (reference sequence). The CDR3 extends over 15 amino acids. The CDR3 spells CSASTRTVGTDTQYF. CDR3 coding DNA: TGCAGTGCTTCGACCAGGACAGTTGGCACAGATACGCAGTATTTT.

V usage is TRBV24-1 and J usage is TRBJ2-7; D possibly corresponds to TRBD1 (5 bases). CDR3 size: 15 residues. CDR1 KGHDR and CDR2 SFDVKD come from the germline V gene. The germline V and J ends were trimmed by 2 bases and 3 bases, with 13 bases remaining between them. The CDR3 sequence is CATSDWAGISYEQYF. CDR3 sequence (DNA): TGTGCCACCAGTGATTGGGCAGGGATAAGCTACGAGCAGTACTTC.

The rearrangement uses TRBV6-2 or TRBV6-3 and TRBJ1-4; 7 bases align to TRBD1. Trimming at V came to 7 bases and at J to 8 bases, leaving 10 bases not matched to a gene. Germline CDR1 is MNHEY and CDR2 is SVGEGT. The CDR3 has 14 residues. The CDR3 loop is CASTETGKEEKLFF. The CDR3 DNA is TGTGCCAGCACCGAGACAGGGAAGGAGGAAAAACTGTTTTTT.

The J gene is TRBJ1-1, the V gene TRBV18; D perhaps matches TRBD1 (6 bases). Germline V gene lookup returns CDR1 KGHSH and CDR2 LQKENI. This CDR3 is built from 16 residues. With 2 bases removed from V and 1 base from J, the gap between germline ends came to 14 bases. The CDR3 coding sequence is TGTGCCAGCTCACCAGGTCAAGACAGGTGGAACACTGAAGCTTTCTTT. It specifies CASSPGQDRWNTEAFF. Full variable domain (outside the CDR3, taken from reference TRBV18 and TRBJ1-1): NAGVMQNPRHLVRRRGQEARLRCSPMKGHSHVYWYRQLPEEGLKFMVYLQKENIIDESGMPKERFSAEFPKEGPSILRIQQVVRGDSAAYFCASSPGQDRWNTEAFFGQGTRLTVV.

The rearrangement links TRBV14 to TRBJ2-1; tentative D call: TRBD2 (5 bases). From germline, CDR1 is SGHDN and CDR2 FVKESK. This CDR3 is 15 amino acids long. The ends were cut back, 2 bases at V and 8 bases at J, with 16 bases in the middle. The CDR3 DNA is TGTGCCAGCAGCCAACTAGCCTGGTCGTCCGATGAGCAGTTCTTC. The encoded protein is CASSQLAWSSDEQFF.

This clonotype has at least ten counts. The J gene is TRBJ1-2, the V gene TRBV27, with 7 bases aligning to TRBD1. CDR1 is MNHEY and CDR2 is SMNVEV in the germline V gene (reference sequence). Trimming at V came to 6 bases and at J to 5 bases, leaving 12 bases not matched to a gene. The CDR3 sequence is 15 residues long. Here the CDR3 reads CASSPGTARVYGYTF. The CDR3 DNA reads TGTGCCAGCAGCCCCGGGACAGCCAGGGTTTATGGCTACACCTTC.

This clonotype was recorded a few times. This chain connects TRBV4-3 to TRBJ1-1; D perhaps matches TRBD1 (5 bases). CDR1 is LGHNA, CDR2 YSLEER, per germline. This CDR3 has 16 amino acids. Trimming removed 4 bases at V and 2 bases at J, with 17 bases between. In DNA, the CDR3 is TGCGCCAGCAGCCCGGGGGTCGGGGTGGATAACACTGAAGCTTTCTTT. It translates to CASSPGVGVDNTEAFF.

This clonotype was seen ten or more times. The chain couples TRBV10-3 to TRBJ2-3; tentatively, D is TRBD1 or TRBD2 (5 bases each). CDR1 and CDR2 (germline): ENHRY, SYGVKD. The germline V and J ends were trimmed by 4 bases and 5 bases, with 13 bases remaining between them. The CDR3 is 14 residues long. CDR3 sequence reads: CAISGDVKGDTQYF. The CDR3 DNA follows: TGTGCCATCAGTGGGGACGTCAAGGGAGATACGCAGTATTTT.

The chain uses TRBV15 and TRBJ2-1, with D tentatively TRBD1 (5 bases). This CDR3 region has 16 residues. V was cut by 0 bases and J by 8 bases, with 17 bases left in between. CDR1 and CDR2 (germline): LNHNV, YYDKDF (reference sequence). CDR3 loop: CATSRDPGFRAHEQFF. CDR3 DNA sequence: TGTGCCACCAGCAGAGATCCCGGGTTCAGGGCCCATGAGCAGTTCTTC.